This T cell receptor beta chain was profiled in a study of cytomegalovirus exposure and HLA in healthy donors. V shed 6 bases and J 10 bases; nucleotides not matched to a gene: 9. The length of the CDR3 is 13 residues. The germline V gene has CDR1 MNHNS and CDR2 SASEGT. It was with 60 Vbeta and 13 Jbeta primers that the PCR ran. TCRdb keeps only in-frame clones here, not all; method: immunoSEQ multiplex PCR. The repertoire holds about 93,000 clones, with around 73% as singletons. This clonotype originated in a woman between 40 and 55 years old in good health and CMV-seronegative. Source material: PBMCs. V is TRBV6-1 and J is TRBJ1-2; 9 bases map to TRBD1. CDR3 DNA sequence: TGTGCCAGCAGGTCCGGGACAGGGTGCGACTACACCTTC. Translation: CASRSGTGCDYTF.